The 23 T cell receptor beta chains given below trace back to one sample, sequenced in a study of T cell responses to AZD1222 COVID-19 vaccine. The repertoire was sequenced with immunoSEQ multiplex PCR; TCRdb's copy has only in-frame clones and lacks some. The data hold approximately 190,000 clones, with approximately 91% observed a single time. Sequences were derived from peripheral blood, sampled on day 0 of AZD1222 vaccination. The receptors shown here come from an adult in good health.

The chain carries TRBV28 and TRBJ1-6; possible D gene TRBD1, 5 bases. The germline CDR1 and CDR2 sequences are MDHEN and SYDVKM. The germline V and J ends were trimmed by 9 bases and 6 bases, with 15 bases remaining between them. This CDR3 comprises 14 residues. The CDR3 spells CASDRGFGNSPLHF. CDR3 in DNA: TGTGCCAGTGACCGGGGGTTCGGTAATTCACCCCTCCACTTT.

V and J are TRBV9 and TRBJ2-1; TRBD2 matches 9 bases. Germline lookup yields CDR1 SGDLS and CDR2 YYNGEE. Trimming took 0 bases from V and 8 from J; bases not matched to a gene: 9. The CDR3 consists of 16 residues. CDR3 amino acids: CASSVAGGRANDEQFF. CDR3 bases: TGTGCCAGCAGCGTAGCTGGCGGGAGGGCCAATGATGAGCAGTTCTTC. Complete variable domain (other parts from reference TRBV9 and TRBJ2-1): DSGVTQTPKHLITATGQRVTLRCSPRSGDLSVYWYQQSLDQGLQFLIQYYNGEERAKGNILERFSAQQFPDLHSELNLSSLELGDSALYFCASSVAGGRANDEQFFGPGTRLTVL.

This chain connects TRBV18 to TRBJ2-6; D remains unclear. The germline V and J ends were trimmed by 2 bases and 1 base, with 9 bases remaining between them. The CDR3 extends over 16 amino acids. The germline V gene encodes CDR1 KGHSH and CDR2 LQKENI. In DNA, the CDR3 is TGTGCCAGCTCACCATACTGGCCATCTGGGGCCAACGTCCTGACTTTC. Translated: CASSPYWPSGANVLTF.

CDR3 bases: TGTGCCAGCAGCGACCCGGGTTACGAGCAGTACTTC. As protein: CASSDPGYEQYF. This chain connects TRBV3-1 (or the pseudogene TRBV3-2) to TRBJ2-7; unclear D gene. Germline CDR1 is LGHDT and CDR2 is YNNKEL (reference sequence). There are 12 residues in the CDR3. V was pared by 5 bases and J by 4 bases, with 9 bases between.

The chain recombines TRBV18 with TRBJ2-7; 11 bases are a match to TRBD2. The CDR3 length is 15 residues. Looked up from germline, CDR1 is KGHSH and CDR2 is LQKENI. With 3 bases clipped from V and 2 bases from J, the junction kept 3 bases outside the gene matches. This CDR3 reads CASSPKTSGAYEQYF. CDR3 coding DNA: TGTGCCAGCTCACCTAAGACTAGCGGGGCCTACGAGCAGTACTTC.

This clone was counted a single time. This chain joins TRBV10-3 and TRBJ1-3; D call uncertain. The V and J ends lost 2 bases and 6 bases respectively, with 11 bases between them. CDR1 is ENHRY, CDR2 SYGVKD, per germline. The CDR3 contains 14 residues. This CDR3 reads CAISETGVANTIYF. CDR3 DNA sequence: TGTGCCATCAGTGAGACCGGGGTCGCAAACACCATATATTTT.

This chain connects TRBV7-3 to TRBJ2-1, with D possibly being TRBD2 (5 bases). With 3 bases removed from V and 4 bases from J, the gap between germline ends came to 13 bases. The germline V gene has CDR1 SGHTA and CDR2 FQGTGA. The CDR3 covers 15 residues. CDR3 in DNA: TGTGCCAGCAGCTTGTCGGGAACTGATTACAATGAGCAGTTCTTC. Its translation is CASSLSGTDYNEQFF.

The CDR3 nucleotides are TGTGCCAGCAGCTTCACTCAGGGGGCCGAGCAGTACTTC. The encoded protein is CASSFTQGAEQYF. J is TRBJ2-7 and V is TRBV7-9; TRBD1 matches at 8 bases. Germline V CDR1 and CDR2: SEHNR, FQNEAQ (reference sequence). The CDR3 length is 13 residues. Trimming took 3 bases from V and 6 from J; bases not matched to a gene: 4. Filled out from reference TRBV7-9 and TRBJ2-7, the complete variable domain reads DTGVSQNPRHKITKRGQNVTFRCDPISEHNRLYWYRQTLGQGPEFLTYFQNEAQLEKSRLLSDRFSAERPKGSFSTLEIQRTEQGDSAMYLCASSFTQGAEQYFGPGTRLTVT.

CDR3 sequence reads: CASSGVYPTETQYF. CDR3 nucleotide sequence: TGTGCCAGCAGCGGAGTCTACCCTACGGAGACCCAGTACTTC. This chain joins TRBV2 and TRBJ2-5; D is unclear. V shed 6 bases and J shed 5 bases, with 16 bases lying between them. The length of the CDR3 is 14 residues. The germline V gene encodes CDR1 SNHLY and CDR2 FYNNEI.

CDR3 residues: CASSGRVLRSTNEKLFF. Written as DNA, the CDR3 is TGTGCCAGCAGCGGCAGGGTTCTACGGTCAACTAATGAAAAACTGTTTTTT. The chain combines TRBV7-9 with TRBJ1-4; perhaps TRBD1 as D (5 bases). This CDR3 contains 17 residues. Germline values: CDR1 SEHNR, CDR2 FQNEAQ (reference sequence). Trimming pared 5 bases from V and 0 bases from J, leaving 16 bases between.

The J gene is TRBJ2-1, the V gene TRBV6-2 or TRBV6-3; D gene uncertain. V was cut by 5 bases and J by 15 bases, with 14 bases left in between. CDR1 is MNHEY, CDR2 SVGEGT, per germline. The CDR3 is made up of 11 amino acids. The CDR3 region has the DNA TGTGCCAGCAGTAACCATGGCTGGGGGTTCTTC. It specifies CASSNHGWGFF.

The rearrangement joins TRBV4-3 to TRBJ1-2; 11 nucleotides agree with TRBD1. CDR3 size: 17 residues. Trimming removed 4 bases from V and 0 bases from J; junction bases left unmatched: 7. Germline CDR1 LGHNA, CDR2 YSLEER. CDR3 sequence (DNA): TGCGCCAGCAGCCCCGCCGGACAGGGGGCAGCTAACTATGGCTACACCTTC. Amino acids: CASSPAGQGAANYGYTF.

This sequence joins TRBV6-5 and TRBJ1-1; weak D call: TRBD1 (6 bases). The CDR3 runs 14 residues. The ends were cut back, 6 bases at V and 7 bases at J, with 18 bases in the middle. Germline CDR1 reads MNHEY; CDR2 reads SVGAGI. CDR3 amino acids: CASSQQGSKGEAFF. The CDR3 DNA follows: TGTGCCAGCAGCCAACAGGGATCTAAAGGTGAAGCTTTCTTT.

The chain joins TRBV6-5 to TRBJ1-1, with D uncertain. V was cut by 6 bases and J by 7 bases, with 18 bases left in between. CDR3 size: 14 residues. Germline CDR1 is MNHEY and CDR2 is SVGAGI. CDR3 protein: CASSLYLGLYEAFF. Here the CDR3 DNA reads TGTGCCAGCAGCCTCTACTTGGGCCTTTATGAAGCTTTCTTT.

The chain recombines TRBV27 with TRBJ2-3; D gene uncertain. This CDR3 is 13 amino acids long. Germline assignment: CDR1 MNHEY and CDR2 SMNVEV (reference sequence). V was trimmed by 5 bases and J by 2 bases, leaving 8 bases between them. The CDR3 is CASSIRTTDTQYF. CDR3 nucleotides: TGTGCCAGCAGTATAAGGACCACAGATACGCAGTATTTT.

The rearrangement joins TRBV28 to TRBJ1-4; D is possibly TRBD1 (6 bases). Germline loops: CDR1 MDHEN, CDR2 SYDVKM. CDR3 size: 16 residues. Trimming stripped 2 bases from V and 5 bases from J, with 15 bases between. In DNA form, the CDR3 reads TGTGCCAGCAGTTTAGCGATGGGGGCGCACAATGAAAAACTGTTTTTT. Translated, it gives CASSLAMGAHNEKLFF. Combining the CDR3 with reference TRBV28 and TRBJ1-4 gives the whole variable domain DVKVTQSSRYLVKRTGEKVFLECVQDMDHENMFWYRQDPGLGLRLIYFSYDVKMKEKGDIPEGYSVSREKKERFSLILESASTNQTSMYLCASSLAMGAHNEKLFFGSGTQLSVL.

The chain is built from TRBV7-8 and TRBJ1-3, with 8 bases matching TRBD1. Germline trimming cut 11 bases from V and 1 base from J; bases unmatched to any gene: 7. Germline V gene data show CDR1 as SGHVS and CDR2 as FQNEAQ. This CDR3 is built from 14 residues. CDR3 protein: CACQDRGSGNTIYF. The CDR3 DNA sequence: TGTGCCTGCCAAGACAGGGGATCTGGAAACACCATATATTTT.

This chain connects TRBV6-5 to TRBJ1-2, with D uncertain. The CDR3 is made up of 13 amino acids. Germline CDR1 is MNHEY and CDR2 is SVGAGI. V lost 5 bases to trimming and J lost 4 bases, with 11 bases between them. CDR3 bases: TGTGCCAGCAGTCCCCCTCCCGGCTATGGCTACACCTTC. It is translated as CASSPPPGYGYTF.

The rearrangement links TRBV2 to TRBJ1-3, with D possibly TRBD1 on 5 matching bases. The CDR3 has 12 residues. The germline V gene has CDR1 SNHLY and CDR2 FYNNEI. Trimming removed 8 bases at V and 2 bases at J, with 7 bases between. CDR3 region: CASSGAGNTIYF. The CDR3 DNA sequence: TGTGCCAGCTCGGGGGCTGGAAACACCATATATTTT. The full variable domain, with the rest looked up from reference TRBV2 and TRBJ1-3, is EPEVTQTPSHQVTQMGQEVILRCVPISNHLYFYWYRQILGQKVEFLVSFYNNEISEKSEIFDDQFSVERPDGSNFTLKIRSTKLEDSAMYFCASSGAGNTIYFGEGSWLTVV.

The chain recombines TRBV7-8 with TRBJ2-5; D is ambiguous. Looked up from germline, CDR1 is SGHVS and CDR2 is FQNEAQ. V was cut by 5 bases and J by 5 bases, with 6 bases left in between. The CDR3 contains 11 residues. The CDR3, as DNA: TGTGCCAGCAGCCTCACCGAGACCCAGTACTTC. Encoded protein: CASSLTETQYF. The full variable domain, rest sourced from reference TRBV7-8 and TRBJ2-5, is GAGVSQSPRYKVAKRGQDVALRCDPISGHVSLFWYQQALGQGPEFLTYFQNEAQLDKSGLPSDRFFAERPEGSVSTLKIQRTQQEDSAVYLCASSLTETQYFGPGTRLLVL.

This clone was seen a single time. The chain recombines TRBV15 with TRBJ1-2; D is possibly TRBD1 (5 bases). The CDR3 has 15 residues. Looked up from germline, CDR1 is LNHNV and CDR2 is YYDKDF (reference sequence). V lost 1 base and J lost 5, with 14 bases in between. In DNA, the CDR3 is TGTGCCACCAGCAGAGGTGGGGCAGGCATGTATGGCTACACCTTC. This encodes CATSRGGAGMYGYTF.

V gene TRBV5-1 combines with J gene TRBJ1-1, with TRBD1 identical over 7 bases. This CDR3 region has 13 residues. CDR1 SGHRS and CDR2 YFSETQ come from the germline V gene. V dropped 3 bases and J dropped 4; count of bases not matched to a gene: 3. CDR3 in amino acids: CASSSGDSTEAFF. In DNA, the CDR3 is TGCGCCAGCAGCTCAGGGGACAGCACTGAAGCTTTCTTT.

The chain employs TRBV12-3 or TRBV12-4 and TRBJ1-2, with 8 positions matching TRBD1. This CDR3 has 13 residues. The V gene end was trimmed by 8 bases and the J gene end by 6 bases; junction bases not matched to a gene: 8. The CDR3 sequence is CASAGTGLNGYTF. The CDR3 DNA follows: TGTGCCAGCGCCGGGACAGGATTGAATGGCTACACCTTC.